The present entry profiles one T cell receptor beta chain with its context. Its antigen is as yet unknown. These data come from a study of post-analysis software for immune sequencing data. Broader study findings: Controls showed significantly higher normalized Chao1 diversity than did multiple sclerosis patients. Patients carried roughly 5 TRBV segments more frequently than controls did, and TRBV5-6, TRBV5-1 and TRBV20-1 were among them.

Included in the TCR beta cDNA libraries were unique molecular identifiers. TCRdb processed the PCR reads anew with MiXCR; each CDR3 protein has one entry. This repertoire shows 600,000 to 750,000 distinct CDR3 sequences, approximately 60% found once; its top ten account for 10% to 12%. Germline-derived CDR1 and CDR2 are SQVTM and ANQGSEA. Losses at the gene ends were 4 bases for V and 4 bases for J; bases not matched to a gene: 2. The CDR3 is made up of 13 amino acids. The J gene is TRBJ2-1, the V gene TRBV29-1, with TRBD1 identical over 9 bases. Source material: blood. The receptor was isolated from a girl aged 2-10 years with multiple sclerosis. The CDR3: CSVAGQGYNEQFF. DNA for the CDR3: TGCAGCGTTGCGGGACAGGGATACAATGAGCAGTTCTTC.